The TCR beta chain under discussion was sequenced for a study of blood T cell repertoires in COVID-19. Study in general: Samples representing acute and convalescent COVID-19 were sourced from the United States, Italy and Spain. Sample material is recorded as cDNA or gDNA derived from T cells, B-cell-depleted T cells, or PBMCs.

In the study's own analysis: Amplified reference gene primers provided the basis for estimating nucleated cell counts. This table comes from immunoSEQ multiplex PCR, and its TCRdb copy is limited to in-frame clones, with some not included. V and J calls and clone size are given by that table; D and trimming were obtained from the DNA. The data contain about 140,000 clones, around 90% of them singletons. Deletions cut 1 base from V and 4 bases from J, with 12 bases between. CDR1 is SGHNT and CDR2 is YYREEE in the germline V gene (reference sequence). The CDR3 loop spans 15 amino acids. The chain joins TRBV5-4 to TRBJ2-1; D may be TRBD2 (5 bases). The specimen was peripheral blood. The origin of this receptor is a human donor in a cohort sampled during active COVID-19. The DNA of the CDR3 is TGTGCCAGCAGCTTGAGTTTAGCGATGTACAATGAGCAGTTCTTC. Translation: CASSLSLAMYNEQFF.